This TCR beta chain was documented in a study of identical twins. Using its own MiXCR run on the 5' RACE reads, TCRdb lists one record per CDR3 protein. The sample carries roughly 350,000 distinct CDR3 sequences, approximately 8.7% recorded once. The CDR3 has 16 residues. Trimming removed 0 bases at V and 0 bases at J, with 11 bases between. CDR1 and CDR2 (germline): SGHVS, FNYEAQ. The gene calls are TRBV7-6 and TRBJ1-1; D gene ambiguous. Source material: naive T cells sorted from blood. This TCR was recovered from a woman in her fifties or sixties in good health. The CDR3 coding sequence is TGTGCCAGCAGCTTAGCGCGCCCGGGGATGAACACTGAAGCTTTCTTT. Translated, it gives CASSLARPGMNTEAFF.